The clone carrying this T cell receptor beta chain was seen more than once but under ten times. These data are taken from a study of blood T cells in healthy people across ages. Alongside a J-beta primer mix, a sample-barcoded 5' primer served in a second PCR lasting about 6 to 12 cycles. TCRdb passed the 5' RACE reads through MiXCR, listing each CDR3 protein once. The table records around 700,000 distinct CDR3 sequences, around a quarter of them present only once. These data were also reused for a study on T cells of mothers and their children. From that study: Sequencing got over 10 million TCR beta CDR3 reads from each mother and roughly 2.7 million from each child.

The sample comprised blood. This sequence was found in a boy younger than 18 in good health.

DNA for the CDR3: TGTGCCAGCAGCCAGACAAGGCTCCAGGACTACACCTTC. Encoded protein: CASSQTRLQDYTF. V is TRBV5-4 and J is TRBJ1-2; unclear D gene. V lost 4 bases, J lost 10 bases, and 17 bases lay in between. The CDR3 consists of 13 residues. Germline CDR1 is SGHNT and CDR2 is YYREEE (reference sequence).